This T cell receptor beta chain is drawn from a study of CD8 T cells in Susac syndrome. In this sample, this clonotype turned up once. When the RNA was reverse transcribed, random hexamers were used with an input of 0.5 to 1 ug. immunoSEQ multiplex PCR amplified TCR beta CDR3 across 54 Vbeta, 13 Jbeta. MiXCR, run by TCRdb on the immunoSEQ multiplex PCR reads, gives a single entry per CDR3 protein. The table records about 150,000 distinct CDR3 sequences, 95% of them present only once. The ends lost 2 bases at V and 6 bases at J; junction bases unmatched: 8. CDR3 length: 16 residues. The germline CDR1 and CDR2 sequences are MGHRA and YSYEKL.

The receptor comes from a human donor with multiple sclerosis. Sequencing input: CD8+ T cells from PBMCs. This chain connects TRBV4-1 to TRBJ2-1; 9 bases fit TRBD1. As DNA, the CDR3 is TGCGCCAGCAGCCAATTTTTCGGGACAGGGATCAATGAGCAGTTCTTC. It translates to CASSQFFGTGINEQFF.